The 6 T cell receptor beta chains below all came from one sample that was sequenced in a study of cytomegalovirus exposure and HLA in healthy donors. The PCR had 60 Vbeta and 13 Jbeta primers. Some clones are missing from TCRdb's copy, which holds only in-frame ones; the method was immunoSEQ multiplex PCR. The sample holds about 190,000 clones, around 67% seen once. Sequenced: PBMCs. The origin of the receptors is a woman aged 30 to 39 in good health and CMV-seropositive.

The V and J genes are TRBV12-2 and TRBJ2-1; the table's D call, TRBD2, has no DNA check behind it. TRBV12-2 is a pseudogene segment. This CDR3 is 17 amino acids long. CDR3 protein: CASRLTPLARTYNEQFF. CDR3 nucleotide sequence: TGTGCAAGTCGCTTAACACCTTTAGCGAGAACCTACAATGAGCAGTTCTTC.

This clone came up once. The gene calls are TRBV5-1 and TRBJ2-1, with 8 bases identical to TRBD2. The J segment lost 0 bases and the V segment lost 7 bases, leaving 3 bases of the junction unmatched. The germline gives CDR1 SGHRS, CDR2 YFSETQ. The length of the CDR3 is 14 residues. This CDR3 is CASHSGASYNEQFF. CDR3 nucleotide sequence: TGCGCCAGCCATAGCGGGGCCTCCTACAATGAGCAGTTCTTC. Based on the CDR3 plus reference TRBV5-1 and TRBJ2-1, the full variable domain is KAGVTQTPRYLIKTRGQQVTLSCSPISGHRSVSWYQQTPGQGLQFLFEYFSETQRNKGNFPGRFSGRQFSNSRSEMNVSTLELGDSALYLCASHSGASYNEQFFGPGTRLTVL.

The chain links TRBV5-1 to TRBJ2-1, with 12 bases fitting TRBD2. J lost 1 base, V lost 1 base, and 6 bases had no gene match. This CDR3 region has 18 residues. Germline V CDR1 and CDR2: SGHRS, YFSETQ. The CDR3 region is CASSLLAGGLRSYNEQFF. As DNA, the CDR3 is TGCGCCAGCAGCTTGCTAGCGGGAGGGTTGAGGTCCTACAATGAGCAGTTCTTC.

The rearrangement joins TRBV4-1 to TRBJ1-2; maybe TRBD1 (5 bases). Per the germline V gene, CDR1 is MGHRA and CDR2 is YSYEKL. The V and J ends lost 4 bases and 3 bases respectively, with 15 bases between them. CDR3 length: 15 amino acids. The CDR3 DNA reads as TGCGCCAGCAGCCTAAGGGGCTCTCTCTACTATGGCTACACCTTC. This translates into CASSLRGSLYYGYTF.

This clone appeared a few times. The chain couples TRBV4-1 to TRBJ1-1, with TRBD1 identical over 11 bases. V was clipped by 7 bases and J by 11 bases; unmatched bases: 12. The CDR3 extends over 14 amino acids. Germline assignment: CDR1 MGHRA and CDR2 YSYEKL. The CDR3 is CASTLGQGASGAFF. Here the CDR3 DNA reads TGCGCCAGCACCCTTGGACAGGGGGCGTCAGGGGCTTTCTTT.

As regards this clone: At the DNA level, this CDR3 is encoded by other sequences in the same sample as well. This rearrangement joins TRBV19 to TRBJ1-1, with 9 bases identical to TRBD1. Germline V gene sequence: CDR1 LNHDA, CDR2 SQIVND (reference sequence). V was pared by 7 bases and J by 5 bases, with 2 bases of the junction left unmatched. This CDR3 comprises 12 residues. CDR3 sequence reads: CASKDRGTEAFF. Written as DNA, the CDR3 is TGTGCCAGTAAGGACAGGGGTACTGAAGCTTTCTTT.